Sequencing of this T cell receptor beta chain was carried out in a study of shared clonotypes between healthy human individuals. Across the study: Each donor's CD8 memory used one plate, CD8 naive two, each CD4 subset three. Overall study findings and caveats: Deeper or shallower sequencing was expected to change how clonotypes are shared among donors.

Only in-frame clones appear in the TCRdb table, and some are missing; sequencing was by immunoSEQ multiplex PCR. The sample has hundreds of thousands of clones, 90% to 96% seen once; the top ten hold about 0.057%. The CDR3 is 15 residues long. Trimming took 6 bases from V and 1 from J, leaving 13 bases between them. From germline, CDR1 is KGHSH and CDR2 LQKENI. Everyone who donated was a Caucasian adult who lived in Nashville, Tennessee. Comment on this clone: What it recognizes is unknown.

This chain joins TRBV18 and TRBJ2-1; possible D gene TRBD2, 5 bases. The sequencing input was naive CD4+ T cells sorted from blood. Noted subset: CD45RA+ positively selected. The receptor was isolated from a woman in her twenties or thirties in good health. In DNA form, the CDR3 reads TGTGCCAGCTCCACCCGGACTGATTCCTACAATGAGCAGTTCTTC. It is translated as CASSTRTDSYNEQFF.